Described below is a single T cell receptor (beta chain) sequence and its context. Its antigen is not identified. This record comes from a study of T-cell memory formation after mild COVID-19. Notes on the study in general: Clones contracting over day 15 to 85 were CD4/CD8 balanced, with later expanders leaning CD4+. Mainly in CM and EM were contracting CD4+ clones; CD8+ were in EMRA. Some SARS-CoV-2-responding clones were already detected in memory before infection. Nothing confirmed that second-wave clones peaking on day 37 were specific for SARS-CoV-2.

MiXCR, run by TCRdb on the 5' RACE reads, gives a single entry per CDR3 protein. The table lists about 400,000 distinct CDR3 sequences, 20% to 30% of them singletons. The CDR3 covers 13 residues. Germline loops: CDR1 SGHRS, CDR2 YFSETQ. The J segment lost 7 bases and the V segment lost 1 base, leaving 3 bases of the junction unmatched. Sample: PBMCs or a T cell subset sorted from them (not recorded which). This TCR came from an adult woman who had mild COVID-19 (a few samples of this study predate the infection). Cell type and time point are not known. V usage is TRBV5-1 and J usage is TRBJ2-7; 9 positions agree with TRBD1. CDR3 residues: CASSLPGTGEQYF. The CDR3 coding sequence is TGCGCCAGCAGCTTGCCCGGGACAGGGGAGCAGTACTTC.